The entry that follows covers one TCR beta chain sequence. Its antigen is unidentified. This CDR3 is built from 16 residues. The V end lost 1 base, the J end lost 3 bases, and 15 bases lay between the germline ends. CDR1 and CDR2 (germline): SGHRS, YFSETQ. Cells that made up the mixed lymphocyte reaction were cocultured at 37°C for 5 to 6 days. Labelling of responder PBMCs was performed with CFSE and of stimulator PBMCs with Violet Dye, followed by mixing at 1:1. The data were obtained in a study of siplizumab effects on memory and regulatory T cells. Clones were sequenced by immunoSEQ multiplex PCR, and TCRdb holds only the in-frame ones, with some missing. Among 11,000 to 15,000 clones, 45% to 50% were seen once, and the ten largest hold 7.5% to 10%.

Sequencing was performed on CFSE-low (dividing) CD4+ T cells sorted from an allogeneic mixed lymphocyte reaction. The clonotype comes from a human donor in good health; the cells came from an allogeneic mixed lymphocyte reaction. The chain uses TRBV5-1 and TRBJ2-3; D is possibly TRBD1 or TRBD2 (5 bases each). The CDR3 DNA reads as TGCGCCAGCAGCTTGCTGCCGAGGGGTGTTACAGATACGCAGTATTTT. This translates into CASSLLPRGVTDTQYF.